These 2 T cell receptor beta chains were all obtained from the same sample, sequenced in a study of T cells in Graves' hyperthyroidism and ophthalmopathy (dated by TCRdb to the late 2010s). The library relied on multiplex PCR. The run used an Illumina HiSeq 2000. The TCR beta CDR3 regions were amplified from the RNA transcripts. For the first round of RT-PCR on the TCR CDR3, the HTBI primer set was used together with the Qiagen OneStep RT-PCR kit. TCRdb took the public reads, trimmed them with fastp at Q25, ran MiXCR for clone calling and kept in-frame beta chains. Rows are unified per CDR3 protein, each entry keeping the most common DNA and genes. The sample includes some 500,000 distinct CDR3 sequences, with approximately 14% observed a single time. Jointly, the top ten make up around a sixth of the sample. Specimen: blood. The receptors come from a woman younger than 30 with Graves' hyperthyroidism.

This clonotype has at least ten counts. The chain combines TRBV10-3 with TRBJ1-1, with 7 positions matching TRBD1. This CDR3 is 12 amino acids long. V lost 11 bases, J lost 4 bases, and 7 bases stayed unmatched. Per germline, CDR1 ENHRY and CDR2 SYGVKD. CDR3 loop: CASQGGGTEAFF. The CDR3 DNA sequence: TGTGCCTCGCAGGGGGGTGGCACTGAAGCTTTCTTT.

V is TRBV19 and J is TRBJ2-5; perhaps TRBD2 as D (5 bases). V lost 5 bases and J lost 5, with 15 bases in between. This CDR3 is built from 14 residues. CDR1 and CDR2 (germline): LNHDA, SQIVND (reference sequence). The CDR3 spells CASSSTGISETQYF. The CDR3 nucleotides read TGTGCCAGTAGTTCGACGGGAATCTCGGAGACCCAGTACTTC.